The 23 T cell receptor beta chains in this list originate from one sample, sequenced in a study of CD8 T cells in ankylosing spondylitis (dated by TCRdb to about 2017). Results the study describes overall, beyond this receptor: Blood from ankylosing spondylitis patients appeared to be characterized by a TCR beta motif composed of about eight highly homologous amino acid variants.

The antigens for these receptors are not known. Receptor amplification or capture employed 5' RACE. TCRdb lists the instrument as Illumina HiSeq 2500. TCRdb trimmed public reads at Q25 via fastp, called clones via MiXCR and kept in-frame beta chains. Rows with one shared CDR3 protein collapse into an entry with the most common genes and DNA. In all, the sample holds around 480,000 distinct CDR3 sequences, and 15% to 20% of those were seen once. The ten largest clones represent 0.85% to 1.3% of the sample. The sample taken for sequencing was blood, either unsorted or a sorted T cell fraction (not recorded which). Receptors were obtained from a male donor with ankylosing spondylitis.

V gene TRBV12-3 or TRBV12-4 combines with J gene TRBJ1-6, with D possibly TRBD1 on 5 matching bases. V was trimmed by 6 bases and J by 9 bases, leaving 18 bases between them. The CDR3 contains 15 residues. CDR3 in DNA: TGTGCCAGCAGGTTCCAGGGTGTTGGGTCTTCACCCCTCCACTTT. Amino acids: CASRFQGVGSSPLHF.

V gene TRBV2 combines with J gene TRBJ1-1; no firm D call. The germline V gene has CDR1 SNHLY and CDR2 FYNNEI. Trimming pared 7 bases from V and 8 bases from J, leaving 14 bases between. The CDR3 is 12 amino acids. DNA of the CDR3: TGTGCCAGCATATGGGCCCCACCCGAAGCTTTCTTT. This codes for CASIWAPPEAFF.

The rearrangement joins TRBV20-1 to TRBJ1-2; D is unresolved. CDR1 DFQATT and CDR2 SNEGSKA come from the germline V gene (reference sequence). The CDR3 contains 16 residues. V was shortened by 0 bases and J by 2 bases, with 16 bases between the two germline ends. CDR3 DNA: TGCAGTGCTAGAGACGCACTTGGCAGCAAGAACTATGGCTACACCTTC. Translating gives CSARDALGSKNYGYTF.

This clonotype was observed at least ten times. This chain uses TRBV12-3 or TRBV12-4 with TRBJ2-3; 9 nucleotides agree with TRBD2. J lost 5 bases, V lost 3 bases, and 3 bases had no gene match. The CDR3 length is 14 residues. The CDR3 coding sequence is TGTGCCAGCAGTTTGGCGGGAGGGGGAGATACGCAGTATTTT. Its translation: CASSLAGGGDTQYF.

This clonotype was picked up a small number of times. V and J are TRBV6-1 and TRBJ1-2; 8 nucleotides align to TRBD1. In germline, CDR1 is MNHNS, CDR2 SASEGT. The J segment lost 7 bases and the V segment lost 6 bases, leaving 13 bases of the junction unmatched. The CDR3 is 15 amino acids. For the CDR3, the DNA is TGTGCCAGCAGCCCTAGACAGGGGAGGTCGGGTGGCTACACCTTC. Translation: CASSPRQGRSGGYTF.

The V call is TRBV10-2, the J call TRBJ1-4, with D unclear. V was cut by 0 bases and J by 8 bases, with 10 bases left in between. Germline CDR1 WSHSY, CDR2 SAAADI. This CDR3 has 14 residues. The CDR3 coding sequence is TGCGCCAGCAGTGAGTCGTTAACAGTGGAAAAACTGTTTTTT. Its protein is CASSESLTVEKLFF.

This clonotype showed up many times. The chain employs TRBV11-1 and TRBJ1-1, with D perhaps matching TRBD1 (6 bases). CDR3 length: 16 amino acids. V lost 5 bases and J lost 0, with 16 bases in between. In germline, CDR1 is SGHAT, CDR2 FQDESV (reference sequence). In nucleotides, the CDR3 is TGTGCCAGCAGCCCCCCGACCGGGACACTGAACACTGAAGCTTTCTTT. It translates to CASSPPTGTLNTEAFF. Supplemented by reference TRBV11-1 and TRBJ1-1, the full variable domain reads EAEVAQSPRYKITEKSQAVAFWCDPISGHATLYWYRQILGQGPELLVQFQDESVVDDSQLPKDRFSAERLKGVDSTLKIQPAELGDSAMYLCASSPPTGTLNTEAFFGQGTRLTVV.

The gene calls are TRBV5-5 and TRBJ1-5, with D perhaps matching TRBD1 (5 bases). The germline V gene has CDR1 SGHKS and CDR2 YYEKEE (reference sequence). This CDR3 is built from 14 residues. Trimming removed 0 bases at V and 3 bases at J, with 7 bases between. The CDR3 protein is CASSLDRNNQPQHF. CDR3 nucleotides: TGTGCCAGCAGCTTGGACAGGAACAATCAGCCCCAGCATTTT.

This clonotype was counted a few times. This chain links TRBV4-1 with TRBJ2-7; TRBD2 agrees at 7 bases. Per the germline V gene, CDR1 is MGHRA and CDR2 is YSYEKL. V shed 2 bases and J 5 bases; nucleotides not matched to a gene: 12. The CDR3 is 16 amino acids. The CDR3 DNA reads as TGCGCCAGCAGCCAACCCGGGACTATCCTTCATGACGAGCAGTACTTC. This encodes CASSQPGTILHDEQYF.

This clonotype turned up a few times. V is TRBV12-3 or TRBV12-4 and J is TRBJ2-3; D tentatively reads TRBD1 or TRBD2 (6 bases each). The CDR3 consists of 13 residues. Trimming took 7 bases from V and 6 from J, leaving 14 bases between them. Written as DNA, the CDR3 is TGTGCCAGCAAGGGGGGTGCGCGGGATACGCAGTATTTT. The encoded protein is CASKGGARDTQYF.

This clonotype was detected a few times. The gene calls are TRBV2 and TRBJ2-7; 10 bases fit TRBD2. CDR1 is SNHLY and CDR2 is FYNNEI in the germline V gene. The CDR3 extends over 15 amino acids. Unmatched junction bases numbered 10, after V lost 4 bases and J lost 7 bases. CDR3 amino acids: CASSGFLAGDGEQYF. DNA for the CDR3: TGTGCCAGCAGTGGGTTTCTAGCGGGAGATGGTGAGCAGTACTTC.

V is TRBV19 and J is TRBJ2-2, with D unclear. V was cut by 3 bases and J by 0 bases, with 8 bases left in between. Per germline, CDR1 LNHDA and CDR2 SQIVND (reference sequence). CDR3 size: 15 residues. CDR3 sequence reads: CASSIRVSNTGELFF. Written as DNA, the CDR3 is TGTGCCAGTAGTATTCGGGTGTCGAACACCGGGGAGCTGTTTTTT.

This clonotype has ten or more counts. V gene TRBV13 combines with J gene TRBJ2-7; TRBD2 aligns across 7 bases. The length of the CDR3 is 15 residues. Unmatched junction bases numbered 7, after V lost 5 bases and J lost 0 bases. The germline V gene encodes CDR1 PRHDT and CDR2 FYEKMQ (reference sequence). The CDR3 nucleotides read TGTGCCAGCAGCCGGCGGGACTACTACTCCTACGAGCAGTACTTC. Residues: CASSRRDYYSYEQYF.

The chain uses TRBV6-1 and TRBJ1-1; 8 positions agree with TRBD1. Germline V gene sequence: CDR1 MNHNS, CDR2 SASEGT. The CDR3 is 15 amino acids. J gave up 6 bases and V 1 base, and 7 bases lay outside the gene matches. CDR3 in amino acids: CASSEGQGRWAEAFF. DNA for the CDR3: TGTGCCAGCAGTGAAGGACAGGGGAGATGGGCTGAAGCTTTCTTT.

The chain uses TRBV11-2 and TRBJ2-6; D might be TRBD1 (6 bases). Deletions cut 5 bases from V and 4 bases from J, with 21 bases between. CDR3 length: 18 residues. Germline values: CDR1 SGHAT, CDR2 FQNNGV. The CDR3 region is CASSGPDSWRSGANVLTF. The CDR3 region has the DNA TGTGCCAGCAGCGGCCCGGACAGTTGGAGGTCCGGGGCCAACGTCCTGACTTTC.

This clonotype was counted only a few times. The genes are TRBV20-1 and TRBJ1-2; D is uncertain. The CDR3 has 15 residues. Per the germline V gene, CDR1 is DFQATT and CDR2 is SNEGSKA (reference sequence). Trimming removed 0 bases at V and 1 base at J, with 12 bases between. The CDR3 region has the DNA TGCAGTGCTAGAGATCAGTGGCCTCGTAACTATGGCTACACCTTC. Encoded protein: CSARDQWPRNYGYTF.

The chain combines TRBV29-1 with TRBJ2-1; TRBD1 agrees at 10 bases. CDR3 length equals 15 residues. V was pared by 8 bases and J by 3 bases, with 10 bases of the junction left unmatched. Germline CDR1 reads SQVTM; CDR2 reads ANQGSEA. The CDR3 sequence is CSHTFGTGVYNEQFF. Written as DNA, the CDR3 is TGCAGCCACACATTCGGGACAGGGGTCTACAATGAGCAGTTCTTC.

This clonotype showed up many times. The chain has TRBV18 and TRBJ1-5, with D tentatively TRBD1 (5 bases). The V end was cut by 6 bases, the J end by 4 bases, with 13 bases between. CDR1 is KGHSH and CDR2 is LQKENI in the germline V gene. CDR3 length equals 14 residues. Written as DNA, the CDR3 is TGTGCCAGCTCTCGCGGGACGGAGAATCAGCCCCAGCATTTT. Translating gives CASSRGTENQPQHF.

This clonotype was counted a few times. This sequence joins TRBV7-2 and TRBJ2-7; D ambiguous. The CDR3 consists of 15 residues. In germline, CDR1 is SGHTA, CDR2 FQGNSA. V dropped 1 base and J dropped 5 bases, with 15 bases sitting between them. The chain's CDR3 is CASSLVGRTVHEQYF. CDR3 coding DNA: TGTGCCAGCAGCTTAGTAGGCAGGACGGTCCACGAGCAGTACTTC.

This clonotype was detected ten times or more. CDR3 sequence reads: CASSLGGQSTYEQYF. CDR3 DNA: TGCGCCAGCAGCTTGGGGGGACAGTCGACCTACGAGCAGTACTTC. The rearrangement joins TRBV5-1 to TRBJ2-7; 7 bases line up with TRBD1. This CDR3 contains 15 residues. V was clipped by 0 bases and J by 2 bases; unmatched bases: 5. CDR1 and CDR2 (germline): SGHRS, YFSETQ.

A few counts support this clonotype. The chain has TRBV7-8 and TRBJ1-2; D not certain. Between the trimmed V and J ends, which lost 3 bases and 8 bases, there was a span of 10 bases. Germline CDR1 SGHVS, CDR2 FQNEAQ. This CDR3 region has 12 residues. DNA of the CDR3: TGTGCCAGCAGCTTGGGGATGAGCGGCTACACCTTC. Protein product: CASSLGMSGYTF.

V and J are TRBV18 and TRBJ2-5; no definite D call. The V gene lost 2 bases and the J gene lost 2 bases, with 9 bases spanning the gap. Germline CDR1 KGHSH, CDR2 LQKENI. The CDR3 spans 14 residues. This chain's CDR3 is CASSPGMSQETQYF. As DNA, the CDR3 is TGTGCCAGCTCACCAGGGATGTCACAAGAGACCCAGTACTTC.

This clonotype was seen more than once but under ten times. The chain uses TRBV19 and TRBJ2-1; 7 nucleotides match TRBD1. The ends lost 5 bases at V and 2 bases at J; junction bases unmatched: 12. The CDR3 totals 17 residues. Germline values: CDR1 LNHDA, CDR2 SQIVND (reference sequence). The CDR3 nucleotides read TGTGCCAGTAGTCTCACAGGGGCCGCAGAACCCTACAATGAGCAGTTCTTC. As protein: CASSLTGAAEPYNEQFF.